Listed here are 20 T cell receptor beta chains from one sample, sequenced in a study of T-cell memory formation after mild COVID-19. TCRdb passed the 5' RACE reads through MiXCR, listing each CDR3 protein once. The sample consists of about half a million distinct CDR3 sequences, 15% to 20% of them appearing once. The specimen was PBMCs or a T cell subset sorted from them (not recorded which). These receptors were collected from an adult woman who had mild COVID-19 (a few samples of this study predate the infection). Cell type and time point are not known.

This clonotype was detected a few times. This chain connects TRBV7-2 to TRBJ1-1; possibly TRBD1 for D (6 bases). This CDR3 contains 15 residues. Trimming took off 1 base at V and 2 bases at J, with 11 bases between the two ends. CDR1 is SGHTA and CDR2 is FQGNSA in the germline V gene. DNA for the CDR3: TGTGCCAGCAGCTTAGAGGACAGAGTCAACACTGAAGCTTTCTTT. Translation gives CASSLEDRVNTEAFF.

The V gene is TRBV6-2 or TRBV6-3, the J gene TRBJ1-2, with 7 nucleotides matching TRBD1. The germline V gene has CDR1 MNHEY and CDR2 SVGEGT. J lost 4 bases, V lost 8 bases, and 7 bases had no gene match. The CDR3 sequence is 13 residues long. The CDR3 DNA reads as TGTGCCAGCGGACGACAGGGCAGCTATGGCTACACCTTC. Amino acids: CASGRQGSYGYTF.

Here the CDR3 DNA reads TGTGCCAGCAGCCAAGTAGTAGCGGGGGAAAGATACACCGGGGAGCTGTTTTTT. This translates into CASSQVVAGERYTGELFF. This chain joins TRBV3-1 and TRBJ2-2; 9 positions agree with TRBD2. Germline CDR1 LGHDT, CDR2 YNNKEL (reference sequence). This CDR3 contains 18 residues. After removal of 1 base from V and 3 bases from J, the junction contained 9 bases not matched to a gene. The complete variable domain, with remaining parts taken from reference TRBV3-1 and TRBJ2-2, reads DTAVSQTPKYLVTQMGNDKSIKCEQNLGHDTMYWYKQDSKKFLKIMFSYNNKELIINETVPNRFSPKSPDKAHLNLHINSLELGDSAVYFCASSQVVAGERYTGELFFGEGSRLTVL.

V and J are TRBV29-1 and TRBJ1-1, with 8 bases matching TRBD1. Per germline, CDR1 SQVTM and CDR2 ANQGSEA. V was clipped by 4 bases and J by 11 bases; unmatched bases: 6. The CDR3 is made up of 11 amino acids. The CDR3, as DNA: TGCAGCGTTGTAAGGCAGGGGGCTGCTTTCTTT. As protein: CSVVRQGAAFF.

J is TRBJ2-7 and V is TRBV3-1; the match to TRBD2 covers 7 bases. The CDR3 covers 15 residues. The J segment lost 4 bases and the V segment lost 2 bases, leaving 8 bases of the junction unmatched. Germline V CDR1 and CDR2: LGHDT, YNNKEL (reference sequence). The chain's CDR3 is CASSQLRAGSYEQYF. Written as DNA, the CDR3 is TGTGCCAGCAGCCAACTCCGAGCGGGGAGTTACGAGCAGTACTTC.

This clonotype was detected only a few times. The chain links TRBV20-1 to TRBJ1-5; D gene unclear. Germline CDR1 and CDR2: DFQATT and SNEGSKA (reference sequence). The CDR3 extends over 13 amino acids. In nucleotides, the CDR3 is TGCAGCCCGAGCGGCGATAGCAATCAGCCCCAGCATTTT. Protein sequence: CSPSGDSNQPQHF.

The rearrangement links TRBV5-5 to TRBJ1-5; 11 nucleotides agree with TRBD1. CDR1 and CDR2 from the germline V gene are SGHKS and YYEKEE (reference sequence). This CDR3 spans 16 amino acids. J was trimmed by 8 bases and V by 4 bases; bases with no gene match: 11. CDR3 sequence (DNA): TGTGCCAGCAGCCCTGGTGGGACAGGGGGATTTGAGCCCCAGCATTTT. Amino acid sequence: CASSPGGTGGFEPQHF.

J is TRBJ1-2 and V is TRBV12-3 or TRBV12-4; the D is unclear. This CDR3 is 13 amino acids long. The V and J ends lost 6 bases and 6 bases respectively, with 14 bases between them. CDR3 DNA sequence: TGTGCCAGCAGAGGAGGGAGTTCGGATGGCTACACCTTC. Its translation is CASRGGSSDGYTF.

CDR3 nucleotides: TGTGCCAGCAGCCTGCAAGGCTTCTACAATGAGCAGTTCTTC. As protein: CASSLQGFYNEQFF. The chain combines TRBV7-8 with TRBJ2-1; D is undetermined. CDR1 and CDR2 (germline): SGHVS, FQNEAQ. V lost 5 bases to trimming and J lost 3 bases, with 11 bases between them. The length of the CDR3 is 14 residues. The full variable domain, in which reference TRBV7-8 and TRBJ2-1 provide the parts outside the CDR3, is GAGVSQSPRYKVAKRGQDVALRCDPISGHVSLFWYQQALGQGPEFLTYFQNEAQLDKSGLPSDRFFAERPEGSVSTLKIQRTQQEDSAVYLCASSLQGFYNEQFFGPGTRLTVL.

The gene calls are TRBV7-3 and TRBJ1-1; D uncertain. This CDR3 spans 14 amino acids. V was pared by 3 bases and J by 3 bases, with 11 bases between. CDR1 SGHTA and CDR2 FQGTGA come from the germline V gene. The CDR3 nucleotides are TGTGCCAGCAGCTTGAACGGCGAGGACACTGAAGCTTTCTTT. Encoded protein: CASSLNGEDTEAFF.

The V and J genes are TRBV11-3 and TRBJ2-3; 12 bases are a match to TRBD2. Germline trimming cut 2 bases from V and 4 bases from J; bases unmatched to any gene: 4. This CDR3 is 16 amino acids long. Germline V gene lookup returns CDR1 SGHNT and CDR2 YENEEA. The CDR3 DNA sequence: TGTGCCAGCAGCTTACGACTAGCGGGAGTCGCAGATACGCAGTATTTT. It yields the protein CASSLRLAGVADTQYF.

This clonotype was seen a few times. CDR3 DNA: TGCAGCGCTCTCACAGGGGGCGCGGGTCAGCCCCAGCATTTT. It translates to CSALTGGAGQPQHF. The chain links TRBV29-1 to TRBJ1-5; 9 positions match TRBD1. The germline V gene encodes CDR1 SQVTM and CDR2 ANQGSEA. The CDR3 is made up of 14 amino acids. V dropped 7 bases and J dropped 6; count of bases not matched to a gene: 10. The entire variable domain, with the rest obtained from reference TRBV29-1 and TRBJ1-5, is as follows: SAVISQKPSRDICQRGTSLTIQCQVDSQVTMMFWYRQQPGQSLTLIATANQGSEATYESGFVIDKFPISRPNLTFSTLTVSNMSPEDSSIYLCSALTGGAGQPQHFGDGTRLSIL.

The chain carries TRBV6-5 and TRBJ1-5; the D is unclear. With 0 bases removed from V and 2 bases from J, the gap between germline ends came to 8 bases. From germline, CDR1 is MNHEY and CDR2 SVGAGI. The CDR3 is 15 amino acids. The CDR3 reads CASSYSPRGNQPQHF. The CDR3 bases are TGTGCCAGCAGTTACTCGCCACGAGGCAATCAGCCCCAGCATTTT.

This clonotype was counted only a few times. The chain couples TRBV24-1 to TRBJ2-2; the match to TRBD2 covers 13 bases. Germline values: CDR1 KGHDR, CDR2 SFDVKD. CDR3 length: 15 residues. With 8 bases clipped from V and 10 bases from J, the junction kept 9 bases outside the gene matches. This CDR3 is CATTGTSGDRQELFF. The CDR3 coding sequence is TGTGCCACCACCGGGACTAGCGGGGACCGGCAGGAGCTGTTTTTT.

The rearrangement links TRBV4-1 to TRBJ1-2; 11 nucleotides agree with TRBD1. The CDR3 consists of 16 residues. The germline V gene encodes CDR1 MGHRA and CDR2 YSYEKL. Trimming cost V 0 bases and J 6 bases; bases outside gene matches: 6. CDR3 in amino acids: CASSQDGTGGDNGYTF. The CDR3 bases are TGCGCCAGCAGCCAAGATGGGACAGGGGGAGATAATGGCTACACCTTC.

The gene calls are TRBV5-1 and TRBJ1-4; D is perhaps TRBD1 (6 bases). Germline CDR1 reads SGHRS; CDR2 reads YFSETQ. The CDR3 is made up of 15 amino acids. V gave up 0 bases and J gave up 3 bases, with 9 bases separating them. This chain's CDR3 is CASSLAGAANEKLFF. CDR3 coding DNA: TGCGCCAGCAGCTTGGCGGGGGCGGCTAATGAAAAACTGTTTTTT.

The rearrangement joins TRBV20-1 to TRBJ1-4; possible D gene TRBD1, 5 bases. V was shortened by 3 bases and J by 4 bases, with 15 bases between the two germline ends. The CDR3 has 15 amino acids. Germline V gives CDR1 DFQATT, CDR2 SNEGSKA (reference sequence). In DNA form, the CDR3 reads TGCAGTGCTAGGCCATCGGGACTCAATAATGAAAAACTGTTTTTT. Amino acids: CSARPSGLNNEKLFF.

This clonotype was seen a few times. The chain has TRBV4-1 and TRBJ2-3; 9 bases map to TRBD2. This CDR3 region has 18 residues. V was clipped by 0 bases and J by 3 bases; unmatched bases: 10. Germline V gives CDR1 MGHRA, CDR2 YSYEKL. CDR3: CASSQDKKSSGGTDTQYF. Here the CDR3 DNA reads TGCGCCAGCAGCCAAGATAAAAAGAGTAGCGGGGGTACAGATACGCAGTATTTT.

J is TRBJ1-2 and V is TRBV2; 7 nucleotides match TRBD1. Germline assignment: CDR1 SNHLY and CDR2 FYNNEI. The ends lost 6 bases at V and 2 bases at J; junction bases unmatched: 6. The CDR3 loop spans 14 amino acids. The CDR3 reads CASSETGFNYGYTF. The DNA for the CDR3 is TGTGCCAGCAGCGAGACAGGGTTCAACTATGGCTACACCTTC.

This CDR3 reads CSARVRTELETQYF. CDR3 nucleotide sequence: TGCAGTGCTAGAGTACGGACCGAATTGGAGACCCAGTACTTC. This rearrangement joins TRBV20-1 to TRBJ2-5; D not certain. Germline-derived CDR1 and CDR2 are DFQATT and SNEGSKA (reference sequence). The CDR3 consists of 14 residues. Trimming removed 1 base from V and 5 bases from J, with 14 bases in between.